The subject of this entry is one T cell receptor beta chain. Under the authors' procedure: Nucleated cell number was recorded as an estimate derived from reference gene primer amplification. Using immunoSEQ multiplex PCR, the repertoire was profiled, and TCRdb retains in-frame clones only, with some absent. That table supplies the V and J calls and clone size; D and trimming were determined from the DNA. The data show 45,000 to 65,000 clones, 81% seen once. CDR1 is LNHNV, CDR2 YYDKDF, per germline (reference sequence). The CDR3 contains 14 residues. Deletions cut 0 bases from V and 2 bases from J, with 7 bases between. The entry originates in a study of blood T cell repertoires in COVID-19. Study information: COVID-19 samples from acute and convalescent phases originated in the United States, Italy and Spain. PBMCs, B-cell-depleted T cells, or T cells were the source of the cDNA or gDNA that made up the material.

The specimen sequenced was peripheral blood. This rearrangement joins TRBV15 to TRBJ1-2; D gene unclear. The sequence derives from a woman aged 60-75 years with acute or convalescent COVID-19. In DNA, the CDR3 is TGTGCCACCAGCAGAGATGAGGTAAACTATGGCTACACCTTC. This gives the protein CATSRDEVNYGYTF. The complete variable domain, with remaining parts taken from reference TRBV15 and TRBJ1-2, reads DAMVIQNPRYQVTQFGKPVTLSCSQTLNHNVMYWYQQKSSQAPKLLFHYYDKDFNNEADTPDNFQSRRPNTSFCFLDIRSPGLGDTAMYLCATSRDEVNYGYTFGSGTRLTVV.